This is a list of T cell receptor beta chains from one sample in a study of identical twins. TCRdb re-called the 5' RACE reads through MiXCR, storing one row per CDR3 protein. There are about 100,000 distinct CDR3 sequences in the sample; under 7% occur only once, and roughly 12% lies in the top ten. Sequenced input: memory T cells sorted from blood. The source is a woman in her forties or fifties in good health. The CDR3 runs from the conserved cysteine through the conserved F or W. Each record gives: D gene, J gene, clone size, V gene, CDR3 DNA, CDR3 protein. A D gene is named only where the DNA matches it firmly. Size values are once, few and many counts, or a class for expanded clones, and some rows have none.

d_gene: .
j_gene: TRBJ2-2
abundance: many
v_gene: TRBV20-1
CDR3nt: TGCAGTGCTAGACGAGGGAGTGCCACCGGGGAGCTGTTTTTT
CDR3aa: CSARRGSATGELFF

d_gene: .
j_gene: TRBJ2-2
abundance: many
v_gene: TRBV12-3/TRBV12-4
CDR3nt: TGTGCCAGCAGCCCCAAAGACACCGGGGAGCTGTTTTTT
CDR3aa: CASSPKDTGELFF

d_gene: .
j_gene: TRBJ2-5
abundance: many
v_gene: TRBV5-1
CDR3nt: TGCGCCAGCAGCCCTCCGTACCGCCAAGAGACCCAGTACTTC
CDR3aa: CASSPPYRQETQYF

d_gene: .
j_gene: TRBJ1-1
abundance: many
v_gene: TRBV12-3/TRBV12-4
CDR3nt: TGTGCCAGCAGAGACTACACAGGTGAAGCTTTCTTT
CDR3aa: CASRDYTGEAFF

d_gene: .
j_gene: TRBJ2-1
abundance: many
v_gene: TRBV12-3/TRBV12-4
CDR3nt: TGTGCCAGCAGTGGGGCAGGGAGCTCCTACAATGAGCAGTTCTTC
CDR3aa: CASSGAGSSYNEQFF

d_gene: TRBD2
j_gene: TRBJ2-2
abundance: many
v_gene: TRBV7-9
CDR3nt: TGTGCCAGCAGCCGACTAGCGGGACGGGGGGAGCTGTTTTTT
CDR3aa: CASSRLAGRGELFF

d_gene: .
j_gene: TRBJ2-2
abundance: many
v_gene: TRBV12-3/TRBV12-4
CDR3nt: TGTGCCAGCAGCCGTCCAAAGGGCGGGGAGCTGTTTTTT
CDR3aa: CASSRPKGGELFF

d_gene: .
j_gene: TRBJ2-2
abundance: many
v_gene: TRBV27
CDR3nt: TGTGCCAGCAGTTTCGATGCCCGAGGGCACGGGGAGCTGTTTTTT
CDR3aa: CASSFDARGHGELFF

d_gene: TRBD2
j_gene: TRBJ2-1
abundance: many
v_gene: TRBV12-3/TRBV12-4
CDR3nt: TGTGCCAGCAGCCAGGGAGCGGGAGGTTGGCAAAATGAGCAGTTCTTC
CDR3aa: CASSQGAGGWQNEQFF

d_gene: .
j_gene: TRBJ2-5
abundance: many
v_gene: TRBV20-1
CDR3nt: TGCAGTGCTAGTGAGGAGGGGCAAGAGACCCAGTACTTC
CDR3aa: CSASEEGQETQYF

d_gene: .
j_gene: TRBJ1-2
abundance: few
v_gene: TRBV28
CDR3nt: TGTGCCAGCAGTTTTCGGAACTATGGCTACACCTTC
CDR3aa: CASSFRNYGYTF

d_gene: TRBD1
j_gene: TRBJ1-1
abundance: many
v_gene: TRBV30
CDR3nt: TGTGCCTGGAGAACCTCAACAGGGGAGAACACTGAAGCTTTCTTT
CDR3aa: CAWRTSTGENTEAFF

d_gene: .
j_gene: TRBJ2-5
abundance: many
v_gene: TRBV4-1
CDR3nt: TGCGCCAGCAGCCAAGACCCAGAGGACCAAGAGACCCAGTACTTC
CDR3aa: CASSQDPEDQETQYF

d_gene: TRBD2
j_gene: TRBJ2-2
abundance: many
v_gene: TRBV27
CDR3nt: TGTGCCAGCAGTTTAACTAGCGGTCAAACCATGAACACCGGGGAGCTGTTTTTT
CDR3aa: CASSLTSGQTMNTGELFF

d_gene: TRBD2
j_gene: TRBJ2-7
abundance: .
v_gene: TRBV20-1
CDR3nt: TGCAGTGCGCGCGGGAGTACTGACTACGAGCAGTACTTC
CDR3aa: CSARGSTDYEQYF

d_gene: TRBD1
j_gene: TRBJ1-5
abundance: many
v_gene: TRBV20-1
CDR3nt: TGCAGTGCTAGAGTAGGGGGAAAAGGACAGGGGCCCCATCAGCCCCAGCATTTT
CDR3aa: CSARVGGKGQGPHQPQHF

d_gene: .
j_gene: TRBJ1-1
abundance: many
v_gene: TRBV15
CDR3nt: TGTGCCACCAGCAGAGTTAGCCCGAACACTGAAGCTTTCTTT
CDR3aa: CATSRVSPNTEAFF

d_gene: TRBD1
j_gene: TRBJ1-1
abundance: .
v_gene: TRBV5-5
CDR3nt: TGTGCCAGCAGCTTGGCGGACAGGGTCGGGGGCACTGAAGCTTTCTTT
CDR3aa: CASSLADRVGGTEAFF

d_gene: .
j_gene: TRBJ2-1
abundance: many
v_gene: TRBV12-3/TRBV12-4
CDR3nt: TGTGCCAGCAGTTCTGGACTCTCCGCGCAGTTCTTC
CDR3aa: CASSSGLSAQFF

d_gene: .
j_gene: TRBJ1-6
abundance: .
v_gene: TRBV6-6
CDR3nt: TGTGCCAGCAGTTACTCGTCCAGGGACAATTCACCCCTCCACTTT
CDR3aa: CASSYSSRDNSPLHF

d_gene: .
j_gene: TRBJ2-5
abundance: many
v_gene: TRBV7-9
CDR3nt: TGTGCCAGCCTGCGGCAAGAGACCCAGTACTTC
CDR3aa: CASLRQETQYF

d_gene: .
j_gene: TRBJ2-6
abundance: .
v_gene: TRBV18
CDR3nt: TGTGCCAGCTCACCGTTGACCCCCTCTGGGGCCAACGTCCTGACTTTC
CDR3aa: CASSPLTPSGANVLTF

d_gene: .
j_gene: TRBJ1-6
abundance: .
v_gene: TRBV15
CDR3nt: TGTGCCACCAGCAGAGAATCCATTGGGCGGTCACCCCTCCACTTT
CDR3aa: CATSRESIGRSPLHF

d_gene: .
j_gene: TRBJ2-3
abundance: few
v_gene: TRBV10-2
CDR3nt: TGCGCCAGCAGTTCAGGTCTCGGTACTAGCACAGATACGCAGTATTTT
CDR3aa: CASSSGLGTSTDTQYF

d_gene: .
j_gene: TRBJ2-3
abundance: many
v_gene: TRBV29-1
CDR3nt: TGCAGCGCCTCGCCCGGGACAGATACGCAGTATTTT
CDR3aa: CSASPGTDTQYF

d_gene: .
j_gene: TRBJ1-4
abundance: many
v_gene: TRBV5-6
CDR3nt: TGTGCCAGCAGCTTCGGGTCCGATAATGAAAAACTGTTTTTT
CDR3aa: CASSFGSDNEKLFF

d_gene: TRBD1
j_gene: TRBJ1-1
abundance: many
v_gene: TRBV5-6
CDR3nt: TGTGCCAGCAGCTTTGCTGGACAGGGTGGGACTGAAGCTTTCTTT
CDR3aa: CASSFAGQGGTEAFF

d_gene: .
j_gene: TRBJ2-5
abundance: many
v_gene: TRBV5-1
CDR3nt: TGCGCCAGCAGCTTGGGGGCTGTGACGCCGGGGATGGAGACCCAGTACTTC
CDR3aa: CASSLGAVTPGMETQYF

d_gene: .
j_gene: TRBJ2-7
abundance: many
v_gene: TRBV12-3/TRBV12-4
CDR3nt: TGTGCCAGCAGTGATTCCTACAGGGAGGAGTCCTACGAGCAGTACTTC
CDR3aa: CASSDSYREESYEQYF

d_gene: TRBD1
j_gene: TRBJ2-3
abundance: .
v_gene: TRBV29-1
CDR3nt: TGCAGCGTCGTTCGGACAGGAGATACGCAGTATTTT
CDR3aa: CSVVRTGDTQYF

d_gene: TRBD1
j_gene: TRBJ2-1
abundance: many
v_gene: TRBV20-1
CDR3nt: TGCAGTGCTAGATGGGACAGGACCTACAATGAGCAGTTCTTC
CDR3aa: CSARWDRTYNEQFF